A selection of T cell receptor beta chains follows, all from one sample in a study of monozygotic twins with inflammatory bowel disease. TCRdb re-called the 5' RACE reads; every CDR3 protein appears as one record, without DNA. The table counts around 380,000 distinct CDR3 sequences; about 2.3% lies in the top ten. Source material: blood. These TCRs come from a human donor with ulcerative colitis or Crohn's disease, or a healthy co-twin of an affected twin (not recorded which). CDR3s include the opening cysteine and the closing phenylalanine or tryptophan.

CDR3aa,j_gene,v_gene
CASTPVGTVDTQYF,TRBJ2-3,TRBV6-1
CASSHRTGASTGELFF,TRBJ2-2,TRBV3-1
CASSRERVNTEAFF,TRBJ1-1,TRBV18
CASSPRQELGEQYF,TRBJ2-7,TRBV11-2
CSAERLAAFQETQYF,TRBJ2-5,TRBV20-1
CASSPGLDGYTF,TRBJ1-2,TRBV18
CAISDFFTGGEETQYF,TRBJ2-5,TRBV10-3
CSASGRGRRYTQYF,TRBJ2-3,TRBV20-1
CSVVGGELTEAFF,TRBJ1-1,TRBV29-1
CSARLTSGTTDTQYF,TRBJ2-3,TRBV20-1
CASSPTSVDTGELFF,TRBJ2-2,TRBV18
CATSDLQGTSNEQFF,TRBJ2-1,TRBV24-1
CASSPDRGNGELFF,TRBJ2-2,TRBV28
CASSYFMRAGGRTEAFF,TRBJ1-1,TRBV6-5
CASSYTSGYTTDTQYF,TRBJ2-3,TRBV6-2/TRBV6-3
CASSGGLAGYEQYF,TRBJ2-7,TRBV25-1
CAITRQGSYEQYF,TRBJ2-7,TRBV10-3
CSAKGLAGGPDNEQFF,TRBJ2-1,TRBV29-1
CASSVTGNYGYTF,TRBJ1-2,TRBV5-1
CAWRRGLPEAFF,TRBJ1-1,TRBV30
CASWGRGAKDTQYF,TRBJ2-3,TRBV12-3/TRBV12-4
CASSLGSGYSYEQYF,TRBJ2-7,TRBV7-2
CASTPGLAGVDTQYF,TRBJ2-3,TRBV6-2/TRBV6-3
CSTHGQGYGYTF,TRBJ1-2,TRBV29-1
CSASDLSPIGSSYEQYF,TRBJ2-7,TRBV20-1
CATKWTENTGELFF,TRBJ2-2,TRBV15
CASSGGLTPDTQYF,TRBJ2-3,TRBV5-1
CASSAGEGYTF,TRBJ1-2,TRBV9
CASSPRGQGYHEQYF,TRBJ2-7,TRBV18
CRAVQGMNEKLFF,TRBJ1-4,TRBV20-1
CASSLEAVLNSPLHF,TRBJ1-6,TRBV7-2
CASSISSGGSYEQYF,TRBJ2-7,TRBV5-4
CSLGGNSPNTEAFF,TRBJ1-1,TRBV29-1
CASSFQSGRAYNEQFF,TRBJ2-1,TRBV27
CASSLGGGLTNIQYF,TRBJ2-4,TRBV7-2
CASSEAVTSRGEEQYF,TRBJ2-7,TRBV6-1
CASSPTSGSVRETQYF,TRBJ2-5,TRBV5-1
CASRVPGNTGELFF,TRBJ2-2,TRBV5-1
CASSYEGLGEQYF,TRBJ2-7,TRBV6-5
CASSIGPGQGLSSNYEQYF,TRBJ2-7,TRBV19
CASTVGGLDTQYF,TRBJ2-3,TRBV5-1
CASSTARGGTEAFF,TRBJ1-1,TRBV5-4
CASSLVHGHNTEAFF,TRBJ1-1,TRBV5-1
CASSPFGEPLFYEQYF,TRBJ2-7,TRBV7-9
CASSQGTCGIQGTQYF,TRBJ2-5,TRBV3-1
CASGRQGSTNTEAFF,TRBJ1-1,TRBV5-1
CASSMGGDYEQYF,TRBJ2-7,TRBV7-7
CASRTVTGGYGYTF,TRBJ1-2,TRBV6-1
CASSLGVNEKLFF,TRBJ1-4,TRBV7-2
CATSEGVRETQYF,TRBJ2-5,TRBV15
CSATGQGRNEQFF,TRBJ2-1,TRBV20-1